Given below is one T cell receptor (beta chain) in context. The sample belongs to a study of cytomegalovirus exposure and HLA in healthy donors. The germline CDR1 and CDR2 sequences are ENHRY and SYGVKD. The CDR3 is made up of 14 amino acids. The V and J ends lost 7 bases and 0 bases respectively, with 10 bases between them. In the PCR, 60 Vbeta and 13 Jbeta primers were used. Using immunoSEQ multiplex PCR, the repertoire was profiled, and TCRdb retains in-frame clones only, with some absent. The sample has about 180,000 clones; about 85% are singletons. This chain connects TRBV10-3 to TRBJ1-3, with D hard to call. This TCR was sampled from a girl aged 10 to 17 in good health and CMV-seropositive. The sequencing sample was made of PBMCs. CDR3 sequence (DNA): TGTGCCATCAAGGGAGGAGACTCTGGAAACACCATATATTTT. Amino acids: CAIKGGDSGNTIYF.